The 8 T cell receptor beta chains reported below all come from one sample, sequenced in a study of neurological immune-mediated disorders. TCRdb itself ran the 5' RACE reads through MiXCR, one entry per CDR3 protein. The table lists tens of thousands of distinct CDR3 sequences, around 13% of them singletons. The sequenced sample was CD4+ T cells from blood. Source of these receptors: a woman aged 55-70 years with HTLV-1-associated myelopathy (HAM/TSP).

In its sample, this clonotype was seen many times. The CDR3: CASRLEIGNTIYF. CDR3 DNA sequence: TGTGCCAGCAGATTAGAGATTGGAAACACCATATATTTT. This sequence joins TRBV6-5 and TRBJ1-3; D gene uncertain. CDR1 MNHEY and CDR2 SVGAGI come from the germline V gene. CDR3 length: 13 amino acids. V lost 6 bases, J lost 3 bases, and 9 bases lay in between.

This clonotype was observed many times. The V and J genes are TRBV5-1 and TRBJ2-7; possible D gene TRBD1, 5 bases. This CDR3 is built from 14 residues. V was shortened by 5 bases and J by 5 bases, with 17 bases between the two germline ends. CDR1 and CDR2 from the germline V gene are SGHRS and YFSETQ. The CDR3 region is CASRPGPQGHEQYF. In DNA, the CDR3 is TGCGCCAGCAGGCCTGGACCCCAGGGCCACGAGCAGTACTTC.

This clonotype was seen ten or more times. The J gene is TRBJ2-5, the V gene TRBV5-6; 8 bases map to TRBD2. V trimming: 7 bases; J trimming: 5 bases; junction bases outside the gene matches: 19. Germline-derived CDR1 and CDR2 are SGHDT and YYEEEE. This CDR3 has 17 amino acids. CDR3 in DNA: TGTGCCAGCTCGCCGGGCCAGCGGGGGATTCTAATGGAGACCCAGTACTTC. Residues: CASSPGQRGILMETQYF.

This clonotype was counted at least ten times. V is TRBV12-3 or TRBV12-4 and J is TRBJ2-3; D ambiguous. V dropped 7 bases and J dropped 2 bases, with 16 bases sitting between them. The CDR3 has 15 amino acids. CDR3 coding DNA: TGTGCCAGCATCTCGCTCGGACGGTACACAGATACGCAGTATTTT. This sequence encodes CASISLGRYTDTQYF.

This clonotype was seen ten or more times. The chain employs TRBV12-3 or TRBV12-4 and TRBJ1-5, with D hard to call. Trimming took 2 bases from V and 5 from J, leaving 7 bases between them. The CDR3 loop spans 13 amino acids. CDR3 protein: CASSLNPYQPQHF. CDR3 coding DNA: TGTGCCAGCAGTTTAAACCCATATCAGCCCCAGCATTTT.

This clonotype has at least ten counts. This chain uses TRBV11-2 with TRBJ2-3; 8 bases line up with TRBD2. Germline CDR1 reads SGHAT; CDR2 reads FQNNGV. J gave up 2 bases and V 2 bases, and 9 bases lay outside the gene matches. This CDR3 has 17 residues. The CDR3 DNA follows: TGTGCCAGCAGCTTAAAGACGGCGGGGGGCATCACAGATACGCAGTATTTT. This sequence encodes CASSLKTAGGITDTQYF.

This clonotype appeared many times. The chain uses TRBV6-6 and TRBJ1-2; D ambiguous. The germline V and J ends were trimmed by 4 bases and 8 bases, with 14 bases remaining between them. The CDR3 totals 13 residues. Per germline, CDR1 MNHNY and CDR2 SVGAGI (reference sequence). The CDR3 bases are TGTGCCAGCAGTTGGCCCCGGGGTGTCGGCTACACCTTC. Translating gives CASSWPRGVGYTF.

In this sample, this clonotype turned up many times. The V and J genes are TRBV19 and TRBJ2-3, with 10 positions matching TRBD1. The V gene end was trimmed by 7 bases and the J gene end by 5 bases; junction bases not matched to a gene: 9. Per germline, CDR1 LNHDA and CDR2 SQIVND (reference sequence). The CDR3 has 15 residues. DNA of the CDR3: TGTGCCAGTACCCCCCGGGACAGGGGAAGAGATACGCAGTATTTT. Protein sequence: CASTPRDRGRDTQYF.